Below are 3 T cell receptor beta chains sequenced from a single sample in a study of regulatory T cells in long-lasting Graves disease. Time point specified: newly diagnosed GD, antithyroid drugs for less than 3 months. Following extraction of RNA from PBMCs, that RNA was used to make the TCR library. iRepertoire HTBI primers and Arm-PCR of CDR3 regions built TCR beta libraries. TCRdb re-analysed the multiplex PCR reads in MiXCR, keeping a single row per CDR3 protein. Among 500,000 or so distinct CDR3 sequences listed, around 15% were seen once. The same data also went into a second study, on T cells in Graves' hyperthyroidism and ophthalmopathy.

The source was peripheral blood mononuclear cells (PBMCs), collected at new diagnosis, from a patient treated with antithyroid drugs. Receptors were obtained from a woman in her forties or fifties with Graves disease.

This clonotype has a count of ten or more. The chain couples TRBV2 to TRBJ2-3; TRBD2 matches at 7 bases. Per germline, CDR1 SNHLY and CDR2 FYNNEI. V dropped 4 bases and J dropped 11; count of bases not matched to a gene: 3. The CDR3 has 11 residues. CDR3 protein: CASSGGRWQYF. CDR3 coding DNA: TGTGCCAGCAGTGGCGGGAGATGGCAGTATTTT.

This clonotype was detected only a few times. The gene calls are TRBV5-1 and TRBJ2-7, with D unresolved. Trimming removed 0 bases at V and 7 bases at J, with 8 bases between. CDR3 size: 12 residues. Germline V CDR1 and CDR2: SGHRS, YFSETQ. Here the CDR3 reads CASSLESEEQYF. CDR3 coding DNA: TGCGCCAGCAGCTTGGAATCCGAAGAGCAGTACTTC.

This CDR3 is CASSPGTSGYGYTF. The CDR3 bases are TGTGCCAGCAGTCCGGGGACGTCTGGCTATGGCTACACCTTC. The chain has TRBV27 and TRBJ1-2, with a possible D match to TRBD1 (5 bases). The CDR3 has 14 residues. V shed 5 bases and J shed 4 bases, with 14 bases lying between them. Germline V CDR1 and CDR2: MNHEY, SMNVEV (reference sequence).